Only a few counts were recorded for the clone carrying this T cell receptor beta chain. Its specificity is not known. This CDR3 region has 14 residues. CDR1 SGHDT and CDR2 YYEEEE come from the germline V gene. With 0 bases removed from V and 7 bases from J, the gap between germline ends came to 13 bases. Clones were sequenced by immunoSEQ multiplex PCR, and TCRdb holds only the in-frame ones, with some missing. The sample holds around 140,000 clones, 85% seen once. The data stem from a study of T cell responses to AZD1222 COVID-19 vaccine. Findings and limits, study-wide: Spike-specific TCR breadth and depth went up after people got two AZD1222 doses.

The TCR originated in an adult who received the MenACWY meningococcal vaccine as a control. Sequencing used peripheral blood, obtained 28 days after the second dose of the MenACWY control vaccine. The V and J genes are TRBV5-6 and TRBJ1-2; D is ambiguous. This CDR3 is CASSLAGRLRGYTF. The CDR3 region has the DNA TGTGCCAGCAGCTTGGCGGGCCGGCTGCGTGGCTACACCTTC.